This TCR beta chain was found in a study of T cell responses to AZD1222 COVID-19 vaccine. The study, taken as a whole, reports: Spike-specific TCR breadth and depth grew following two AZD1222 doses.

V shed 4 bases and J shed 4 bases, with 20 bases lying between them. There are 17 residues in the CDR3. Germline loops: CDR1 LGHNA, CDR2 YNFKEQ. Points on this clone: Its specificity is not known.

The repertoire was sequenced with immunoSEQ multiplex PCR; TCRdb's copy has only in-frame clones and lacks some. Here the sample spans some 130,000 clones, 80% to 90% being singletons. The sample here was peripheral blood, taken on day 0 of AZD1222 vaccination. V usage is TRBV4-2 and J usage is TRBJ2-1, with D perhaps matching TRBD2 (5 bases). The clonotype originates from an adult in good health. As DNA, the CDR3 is TGTGCCAGCAGCCTCTACCCCCCTGGGAGCCCATACAATGAGCAGTTCTTC. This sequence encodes CASSLYPPGSPYNEQFF.